This entry lists 26 T cell receptor beta chains sequenced from one sample in a study of CD8 T cells in Susac syndrome. Reverse transcription used 0.5 to 1 ug RNA and random hexamers. TCRdb itself ran the immunoSEQ multiplex PCR reads through MiXCR, one entry per CDR3 protein. Of 180,000 or so distinct CDR3 sequences detected, about 95% appear once; the ten largest clones hold 0.1%. Sequencing used CD4+ T cells from PBMCs. All receptors come from a human donor in good health.

CDR3 in DNA: TGTGCCACCAAAGGGACTAGCGGGACCGGGGAGCTGTTTTTT. It encodes CATKGTSGTGELFF. The chain is built from TRBV24-1 and TRBJ2-2, with 12 positions matching TRBD2. CDR1 and CDR2 from the germline V gene are KGHDR and SFDVKD. The J segment lost 5 bases and the V segment lost 8 bases, leaving 2 bases of the junction unmatched. This CDR3 comprises 14 residues.

V and J are TRBV20-1 and TRBJ1-5; 8 nucleotides match TRBD1. V lost 5 bases to trimming and J lost 6 bases; unmatched junction nucleotides: 3. Germline CDR1 reads DFQATT; CDR2 reads SNEGSKA (reference sequence). CDR3 size: 12 residues. For the CDR3, the DNA is TGCAGTGCTCAGACAGGGGTTCAGCCCCAGCATTTT. It is translated as CSAQTGVQPQHF.

The rearrangement links TRBV7-9 to TRBJ2-3; TRBD1 agrees at 10 bases. V was pared by 5 bases and J by 6 bases, with 5 bases of the junction left unmatched. From germline, CDR1 is SEHNR and CDR2 FQNEAQ (reference sequence). The CDR3 is 14 amino acids. The CDR3 sequence is CASSLRDRGDTQYF. In DNA, the CDR3 is TGTGCCAGCAGCCTCCGGGACAGGGGTGATACGCAGTATTTT.

V and J are TRBV4-3 and TRBJ2-7; TRBD2 might be the D (5 bases). The CDR3 runs 16 residues. Germline CDR1 reads LGHNA; CDR2 reads YSLEER. Trimming removed 0 bases from V and 2 bases from J, with 14 bases in between. CDR3 sequence (DNA): TGCGCCAGCAGCCAAGATATCAGCGGTAATCCCTACGAGCAGTACTTC. Its protein is CASSQDISGNPYEQYF.

This clonotype has only a few counts. The J gene is TRBJ1-1, the V gene TRBV18; D gene uncertain. CDR1 is KGHSH, CDR2 LQKENI, per germline. Trimming left V 6 bases short and J 0 bases short, with 11 bases between. The length of the CDR3 is 14 residues. CDR3 in amino acids: CASSPDRLNTEAFF. The CDR3 DNA sequence: TGTGCCAGCTCGCCGGACCGACTGAACACTGAAGCTTTCTTT.

The chain joins TRBV25-1 to TRBJ2-1; no clear D. The CDR3 sequence is 14 residues long. Trimming shortened V by 5 bases and J by 6 bases, and 14 bases separated the two germline ends. Germline-derived CDR1 and CDR2 are MGHDK and SYGVNS. The CDR3 sequence: CASSSSRPFNEQFF. The CDR3, as DNA: TGTGCCAGCAGTTCGAGCAGGCCTTTCAATGAGCAGTTCTTC.

The rearrangement uses TRBV9 and TRBJ2-5; 7 bases are a match to TRBD2. CDR1 and CDR2 (germline): SGDLS, YYNGEE. CDR3 size: 15 residues. V lost 0 bases and J lost 5; bases outside the gene matches: 7. The CDR3, as DNA: TGTGCCAGCAGCGTAGCTAGCGGAAGCGGGGAGACCCAGTACTTC. It specifies CASSVASGSGETQYF.

This clonotype was detected only once. This sequence joins TRBV3-1 and TRBJ2-6; no firm D call. V was shortened by 2 bases and J by 2 bases, with 16 bases between the two germline ends. CDR1 is LGHDT, CDR2 YNNKEL, per germline (reference sequence). The CDR3 length is 18 residues. CDR3 residues: CASSQRAVEIPGANVLTF. In DNA, the CDR3 is TGTGCCAGCAGCCAACGGGCAGTAGAAATTCCTGGGGCCAACGTCCTGACTTTC. The variable domain in full, completed from reference TRBV3-1 and TRBJ2-6, reads DTAVSQTPKYLVTQMGNDKSIKCEQNLGHDTMYWYKQDSKKFLKIMFSYNNKELIINETVPNRFSPKSPDKAHLNLHINSLELGDSAVYFCASSQRAVEIPGANVLTFGAGSRLTVL.

The chain employs TRBV6-5 and TRBJ1-2; 11 bases line up with TRBD1. This CDR3 region has 15 residues. Germline trimming cut 6 bases from V and 4 bases from J; bases unmatched to any gene: 7. Germline-derived CDR1 and CDR2 are MNHEY and SVGAGI. CDR3: CASSTRTGGIYGYTF. As DNA, the CDR3 is TGTGCCAGCAGCACTCGGACAGGGGGCATCTATGGCTACACCTTC.

This clonotype is a singleton in its sample. The DNA of the CDR3 is TGCAGTGCTATGGGCCCACCCAATGAGCAGTTCTTC. Its protein is CSAMGPPNEQFF. The rearrangement joins TRBV20-1 to TRBJ2-1; unclear D gene. The CDR3 consists of 12 residues. Trimming cost V 4 bases and J 6 bases, with 10 bases left between them. Per the germline V gene, CDR1 is DFQATT and CDR2 is SNEGSKA (reference sequence).

This sequence joins TRBV15 and TRBJ2-5; tentatively, D is TRBD1 (6 bases). CDR3 length: 14 amino acids. V was cut by 1 base and J by 3 bases, with 9 bases left in between. Germline values: CDR1 LNHNV, CDR2 YYDKDF (reference sequence). The CDR3 DNA reads as TGTGCCACCAGCAGAGGGACAGCCGAAGAGACCCAGTACTTC. Residues: CATSRGTAEETQYF.

The chain carries TRBV7-2 and TRBJ2-5, with D possibly TRBD1 on 5 matching bases. The CDR3 length is 14 residues. Trimming pared 3 bases from V and 2 bases from J, leaving 10 bases between. The germline CDR1 and CDR2 sequences are SGHTA and FQGNSA. The CDR3 region has the DNA TGTGCCAGCAGCTTTGGGGCAGCACAAGAGACCCAGTACTTC. Its translation is CASSFGAAQETQYF. Using reference TRBV7-2 and TRBJ2-5 for the parts outside the CDR3, the full variable domain is GAGVSQSPSNKVTEKGKDVELRCDPISGHTALYWYRQSLGQGLEFLIYFQGNSAPDKSGLPSDRFSAERTGGSVSTLTIQRTQQEDSAVYLCASSFGAAQETQYFGPGTRLLVL.

The chain is built from TRBV29-1 and TRBJ2-7; D gene ambiguous. V was trimmed by 4 bases and J by 3 bases, leaving 13 bases between them. The germline gives CDR1 SQVTM, CDR2 ANQGSEA. The CDR3 has 13 residues. In DNA, the CDR3 is TGCAGCGTTGCCACTCGGGCCAGCTACGAGCAGTACTTC. Its protein is CSVATRASYEQYF.

The V gene is TRBV24-1, the J gene TRBJ2-1; 8 bases are shared with TRBD1. The germline V gene encodes CDR1 KGHDR and CDR2 SFDVKD. Trimming cost V 5 bases and J 8 bases; bases outside gene matches: 13. This CDR3 region has 16 residues. CDR3 amino acids: CATSGVVRGRFHEQFF. The CDR3 bases are TGTGCCACCAGTGGGGTGGTCAGGGGGCGATTCCATGAGCAGTTCTTC.

This chain connects TRBV15 to TRBJ1-2; 8 bases are shared with TRBD1. With V trimmed by 0 bases and J by 3 bases, 12 bases remained unmatched. Germline CDR1 is LNHNV and CDR2 is YYDKDF (reference sequence). This CDR3 comprises 18 residues. The CDR3 nucleotides are TGTGCCACCAGCAGAGAATATGCAGGGGGCTATCCTGACTATGGCTACACCTTC. Protein: CATSREYAGGYPDYGYTF.

V and J are TRBV27 and TRBJ1-4; tentatively, D is TRBD1 (6 bases). Germline loops: CDR1 MNHEY, CDR2 SMNVEV (reference sequence). CDR3 length equals 16 residues. Trimming shortened V by 8 bases and J by 5 bases, and 21 bases separated the two germline ends. CDR3 sequence (DNA): TGTGCCAGCGGATCCAGGTATCAGGGGCCGAATGAAAAACTGTTTTTT. Protein sequence: CASGSRYQGPNEKLFF.

The J gene is TRBJ2-7, the V gene TRBV29-1; TRBD1 agrees at 9 bases. The ends lost 6 bases at V and 4 bases at J; junction bases unmatched: 7. The CDR3 runs 13 residues. CDR1 is SQVTM, CDR2 ANQGSEA, per germline. CDR3 bases: TGCAGCGTGCCGGGACAGGGACAATACGAGCAGTACTTC. This gives the protein CSVPGQGQYEQYF.

V usage is TRBV18 and J usage is TRBJ2-5; D not certain. Germline loops: CDR1 KGHSH, CDR2 LQKENI. The CDR3 extends over 13 amino acids. Trimming stripped 3 bases from V and 0 bases from J, with 5 bases between. In DNA, the CDR3 is TGTGCCAGCTCACCGAAAAACCAAGAGACCCAGTACTTC. Its translation: CASSPKNQETQYF.

The chain couples TRBV29-1 to TRBJ1-2; D is possibly TRBD1 (6 bases). Germline-derived CDR1 and CDR2 are SQVTM and ANQGSEA. The CDR3 is 14 amino acids. Between the trimmed V and J ends, which lost 7 bases and 4 bases, there was a span of 19 bases. CDR3 protein: CSADPQGKGYGYTF. CDR3 in DNA: TGCAGCGCCGATCCCCAGGGGAAAGGCTATGGCTACACCTTC.

This chain connects TRBV20-1 to TRBJ2-3; no clear D. The CDR3 has 13 amino acids. Germline V CDR1 and CDR2: DFQATT, SNEGSKA (reference sequence). The V end lost 0 bases, the J end lost 12 bases, and 16 bases lay between the germline ends. The CDR3 protein is CSARDSRAERQYF. Written as DNA, the CDR3 is TGCAGTGCTAGAGATTCTCGAGCAGAGCGTCAGTATTTT.

The J gene is TRBJ1-2, the V gene TRBV20-1, with a possible D match to TRBD1 (5 bases). Trimming pared 5 bases from V and 5 bases from J, leaving 9 bases between. Germline V CDR1 and CDR2: DFQATT, SNEGSKA (reference sequence). This CDR3 has 11 residues. The CDR3: CSASEGYGYTF. The DNA of the CDR3 is TGCAGTGCTTCTGAGGGGTATGGCTACACCTTC.

This chain connects TRBV3-1 to TRBJ1-5; D remains unclear. The CDR3 has 13 residues. The germline gives CDR1 LGHDT, CDR2 YNNKEL (reference sequence). V was clipped by 0 bases and J by 6 bases, with 6 bases between them. The CDR3 protein is CASSQDRVQPQHF. CDR3 DNA: TGTGCCAGCAGCCAAGATAGAGTTCAGCCCCAGCATTTT.

V usage is TRBV29-1 and J usage is TRBJ2-7; D gene ambiguous. The germline gives CDR1 SQVTM, CDR2 ANQGSEA. This CDR3 has 12 residues. Trimming stripped 5 bases from V and 0 bases from J, with 8 bases between. DNA of the CDR3: TGCAGCGTTTCTTTTGGCTCCTACGAGCAGTACTTC. As protein: CSVSFGSYEQYF.

V usage is TRBV12-3 or TRBV12-4 and J usage is TRBJ2-2, with D unclear. V dropped 7 bases and J dropped 7 bases, with 10 bases sitting between them. This CDR3 region has 12 residues. Written as DNA, the CDR3 is TGTGCCAGCATGATCCACCGCGGGGAGCTGTTTTTT. This gives the protein CASMIHRGELFF.

V is TRBV12-3 or TRBV12-4 and J is TRBJ1-5; the D is unclear. The CDR3 sequence is 12 residues long. V was clipped by 3 bases and J by 2 bases, with 2 bases between them. CDR3 residues: CASSFGNQPQHF. CDR3 DNA sequence: TGTGCCAGCAGTTTCGGCAATCAGCCCCAGCATTTT.

The V gene is TRBV20-1, the J gene TRBJ2-4; 10 bases line up with TRBD1. CDR3 length: 15 residues. Germline V gives CDR1 DFQATT, CDR2 SNEGSKA (reference sequence). V gave up 3 bases and J gave up 6 bases; unmatched junction bases: 8. The CDR3 reads CSASPPGTGANIQYF. The CDR3 DNA sequence: TGCAGTGCTAGCCCCCCCGGGACAGGGGCAAACATTCAGTACTTC.